One sample yielded the 14 T cell receptor beta chains listed below, sequenced in a study of regulatory T cells in long-lasting Graves disease. Through Arm-PCR of CDR3 regions and iRepertoire HTBI primers, TCR beta libraries were built. MiXCR, applied by TCRdb to the multiplex PCR reads, yields one record per CDR3 protein. The sample holds hundreds of thousands of distinct CDR3 sequences, 16% seen once. Time point specified: newly diagnosed GD, antithyroid drugs for less than 3 months. PBMC-extracted RNA yielded the TCR library. These data were also reused for a study on T cells in Graves' hyperthyroidism and ophthalmopathy.

Sequencing used peripheral blood mononuclear cells (PBMCs), obtained at new diagnosis, from a patient treated with antithyroid drugs. All receptors come from a woman aged 35-65 years with Graves disease.

This clonotype was seen a few times. The chain joins TRBV7-6 to TRBJ1-2, with D unclear. The V end lost 5 bases, the J end lost 7 bases, and 14 bases lay between the germline ends. Germline V gene lookup returns CDR1 SGHVS and CDR2 FNYEAQ. The CDR3 sequence is 13 residues long. The CDR3 reads CASSPSNGGGYTF. The CDR3 nucleotides are TGTGCCAGCAGCCCTAGCAACGGAGGTGGCTACACCTTC.

This clonotype appeared many times. The gene calls are TRBV5-1 and TRBJ2-1; TRBD1 agrees at 8 bases. The germline CDR1 and CDR2 sequences are SGHRS and YFSETQ. J was trimmed by 9 bases and V by 4 bases; bases with no gene match: 9. The CDR3 totals 14 residues. Here the CDR3 reads CASSAGQGRSEQFF. The DNA of the CDR3 is TGCGCCAGCAGCGCCGGACAGGGTAGGAGTGAGCAGTTCTTC.

This clonotype was seen repeatedly, ten times or more. V gene TRBV20-1 combines with J gene TRBJ2-5; TRBD1 aligns across 7 bases. CDR1 is DFQATT, CDR2 SNEGSKA, per germline (reference sequence). CDR3 length equals 13 residues. The junction had 11 bases not matched to a gene; V was cut back by 6 bases and J by 7 bases. DNA of the CDR3: TGCAGTGCCATAAATGGACAGGTCGGGACCCAGTACTTC. Protein: CSAINGQVGTQYF.

Many counts were recorded for this clonotype. This sequence joins TRBV7-8 and TRBJ2-2; TRBD1 aligns across 8 bases. Trimming at V came to 0 bases and at J to 2 bases, leaving 2 bases not matched to a gene. Germline lookup yields CDR1 SGHVS and CDR2 FQNEAQ. The CDR3 is made up of 16 amino acids. CDR3 residues: CASSLAQGANTGELFF. In DNA form, the CDR3 reads TGTGCCAGCAGCTTAGCCCAGGGGGCTAACACCGGGGAGCTGTTTTTT. Looking up the rest from reference TRBV7-8 and TRBJ2-2 gives the full variable domain: GAGVSQSPRYKVAKRGQDVALRCDPISGHVSLFWYQQALGQGPEFLTYFQNEAQLDKSGLPSDRFFAERPEGSVSTLKIQRTQQEDSAVYLCASSLAQGANTGELFFGEGSRLTVL.

This clonotype was picked up many times. This sequence joins TRBV2 and TRBJ1-4; D unclear. CDR3 size: 14 residues. V lost 0 bases and J lost 6, with 8 bases in between. Germline V gene sequence: CDR1 SNHLY, CDR2 FYNNEI. CDR3 amino acids: CASSEAGVDEKLFF. The DNA for the CDR3 is TGTGCCAGCAGTGAAGCTGGGGTGGATGAAAAACTGTTTTTT.

At least ten counts were recorded for this clonotype. In DNA form, the CDR3 reads TGTGCCTGGAGTGGGGGGTATAGCAATCAGCCCCAGCATTTT. This sequence encodes CAWSGGYSNQPQHF. The chain carries TRBV30 and TRBJ1-5; D possibly corresponds to TRBD1 (5 bases). Trimming stripped 1 base from V and 0 bases from J, with 7 bases between. CDR1 and CDR2 (germline): GTSNPN, SVGIG (reference sequence). CDR3 length: 14 residues.

This clonotype was counted between two and nine times. V gene TRBV6-1 combines with J gene TRBJ1-5; D remains ambiguous. Per germline, CDR1 MNHNS and CDR2 SASEGT. Trimming took off 5 bases at V and 0 bases at J, with 23 bases between the two ends. The CDR3 runs to 19 residues. The CDR3 nucleotides are TGTGCCAGCAGTACCCTTCCCCCAGCTCGCTCCACTAGCAATCAGCCCCAGCATTTT. It yields the protein CASSTLPPARSTSNQPQHF.

This clonotype occurred many times. This chain uses TRBV12-3 or TRBV12-4 with TRBJ2-5; no reliable D call. The CDR3 has 12 amino acids. V gave up 7 bases and J gave up 3 bases, with 9 bases separating them. The CDR3, as DNA: TGTGCCAGCAAGGATTATAAAGAGACCCAGTACTTC. Translating it yields CASKDYKETQYF.

This clonotype was seen many times. The chain uses TRBV3-1 and TRBJ2-5; D call uncertain. CDR3 length: 11 residues. The germline CDR1 and CDR2 sequences are LGHDT and YNNKEL (reference sequence). Trimming took off 1 base at V and 10 bases at J, with 7 bases between the two ends. In DNA, the CDR3 is TGTGCCAGCAGCCAAGCGACGGTCCAGTACTTC. It translates to CASSQATVQYF.

This clonotype occurred many times. The DNA of the CDR3 is TGTGCCAGCAGTCTTGACTATTCAACTAATGAAAAACTGTTTTTT. Residues: CASSLDYSTNEKLFF. The V gene is TRBV2, the J gene TRBJ1-4; D is ambiguous. Per germline, CDR1 SNHLY and CDR2 FYNNEI. With 5 bases removed from V and 0 bases from J, the gap between germline ends came to 10 bases. The CDR3 has 15 residues.

This clonotype appeared many times. V usage is TRBV3-1 and J usage is TRBJ2-3; no clear D. This CDR3 has 15 amino acids. CDR1 is LGHDT, CDR2 YNNKEL, per germline (reference sequence). V gave up 1 base and J gave up 7 bases, with 15 bases separating them. The CDR3: CASSQVNMPQNTQYF. CDR3 DNA sequence: TGTGCCAGCAGCCAAGTTAATATGCCCCAGAATACGCAGTATTTT.

This clonotype was detected only a few times. The rearrangement uses TRBV6-5 and TRBJ1-5, with TRBD1 identical over 7 bases. Germline lookup yields CDR1 MNHEY and CDR2 SVGAGI. Losses at the gene ends were 4 bases for V and 9 bases for J; bases not matched to a gene: 9. The CDR3 is 14 amino acids. The CDR3, as DNA: TGTGCCAGCAGTTCAGGACAGGTCGACGGGCCCCAGCATTTT. Its translation: CASSSGQVDGPQHF.

The sample holds many counts of this clonotype. The chain is built from TRBV7-9 and TRBJ1-4; D may be TRBD1 (5 bases). CDR3 length: 16 residues. Germline V CDR1 and CDR2: SEHNR, FQNEAQ (reference sequence). Trimming cost V 5 bases and J 6 bases, with 19 bases left between them. The CDR3 protein is CASSKDTWGEDEKLFF. For the CDR3, the DNA is TGTGCCAGCAGCAAGGACACCTGGGGGGAGGATGAAAAACTGTTTTTT.

This clonotype was recorded at least ten times. This chain uses TRBV2 with TRBJ2-7; 8 bases are shared with TRBD2. The germline gives CDR1 SNHLY, CDR2 FYNNEI. V gave up 8 bases and J gave up 0 bases; unmatched junction bases: 3. This CDR3 contains 13 residues. Written as DNA, the CDR3 is TGTGCCAGCGGGCGGGGGGCCTCCTACGAGCAGTACTTC. Translated, it gives CASGRGASYEQYF.